Listed here are 29 T cell receptor beta chains from one sample, sequenced in a study of blood T cell repertoires in COVID-19. Repertoires were generated with immunoSEQ multiplex PCR, while TCRdb's copy carries only in-frame clones and drops some. The sample contains some 320,000 clones, around 85% of which appear only once. Sequenced input: PBMCs or T cells enriched from blood (not recorded which). Source of these receptors: a woman aged 25 to 39 who had been exposed to COVID-19.

The sample holds one count of this clone. The CDR3 nucleotides are TGTGTCGGACAGGTAGCGGGGGCCCCCTCCTACAATGAGCAGTTCTTC. It codes for CVGQVAGAPSYNEQFF. V gene TRBV30 combines with J gene TRBJ2-1; 9 nucleotides align to TRBD2. Germline CDR1 reads GTSNPN; CDR2 reads SVGIG (reference sequence). The CDR3 length is 16 residues.

The chain links TRBV12-3 or TRBV12-4 to TRBJ2-7, with 7 bases fitting TRBD2. V lost 5 bases, J lost 12 bases, and 13 bases stayed unmatched. There are 13 residues in the CDR3. CDR3 sequence reads: CASSPWTSGSRYF. Here the CDR3 DNA reads TGTGCCAGCAGTCCGTGGACTAGTGGGAGTAGGTACTTC.

This chain joins TRBV2 and TRBJ2-2; D call uncertain. The CDR3 is 16 amino acids. The V gene lost 6 bases and the J gene lost 2 bases, with 16 bases spanning the gap. Germline CDR1 is SNHLY and CDR2 is FYNNEI. The CDR3 DNA follows: TGTGCCAGCAGCCGCCCGGTCGGTTTAAACACCGGGGAGCTGTTTTTT. Its translation: CASSRPVGLNTGELFF.

The genes are TRBV11-3 and TRBJ1-5; TRBD1 might be the D (5 bases). The V and J ends lost 8 bases and 0 bases respectively, with 14 bases between them. Germline V gives CDR1 SGHNT, CDR2 YENEEA. The CDR3 consists of 15 residues. The CDR3 bases are TGTGCCAGCCCCTTAGCGGGGGTTAGCAATCAGCCCCAGCATTTT. Translated: CASPLAGVSNQPQHF.

There are a few counts of this clone. The V and J genes are TRBV2 and TRBJ2-2, with TRBD2 as a possible D gene (6 bases). V was pared by 7 bases and J by 9 bases, with 15 bases between. This CDR3 comprises 13 residues. CDR1 and CDR2 (germline): SNHLY, FYNNEI. The CDR3 spells CASTGVLDRELFF. In DNA, the CDR3 is TGTGCCAGCACGGGGGTTCTGGACCGGGAGCTGTTTTTT.

This sequence joins TRBV30 and TRBJ1-1, with TRBD1 matching 9 bases. Germline CDR1 is GTSNPN and CDR2 is SVGIG (reference sequence). Germline trimming cut 5 bases from V and 7 bases from J; bases unmatched to any gene: 5. CDR3 size: 12 residues. CDR3 sequence (DNA): TGTGCCTGGTCGGGACAGGGTCTTGAAGCTTTCTTT. It is translated as CAWSGQGLEAFF.

The V call is TRBV7-2, the J call TRBJ1-5; D not certain. V was shortened by 2 bases and J by 3 bases, with 5 bases between the two germline ends. Germline CDR1 reads SGHTA; CDR2 reads FQGNSA. This CDR3 is 13 amino acids long. CDR3 in DNA: TGTGCCAGCAGCTTATTAGACAATCAGCCCCAGCATTTT. This sequence encodes CASSLLDNQPQHF.

This rearrangement joins TRBV5-1 to TRBJ2-5; 9 nucleotides agree with TRBD1. V lost 5 bases and J lost 2; bases outside the gene matches: 7. CDR1 is SGHRS, CDR2 YFSETQ, per germline. This CDR3 has 15 residues. The DNA of the CDR3 is TGCGCCAGCAGATCCGGGACAGGGATACAAGAGACCCAGTACTTC. This sequence encodes CASRSGTGIQETQYF.

The chain joins TRBV19 to TRBJ2-1; 15 positions match TRBD2. The ends lost 6 bases at V and 8 bases at J; junction bases unmatched: 11. The CDR3 totals 17 residues. From germline, CDR1 is LNHDA and CDR2 SQIVND (reference sequence). CDR3: CASSLRGLAGGTDEQFF. DNA for the CDR3: TGTGCCAGTAGCCTAAGGGGACTAGCGGGAGGAACGGATGAGCAGTTCTTC. The full variable domain, in which reference TRBV19 and TRBJ2-1 provide the parts outside the CDR3, is DGGITQSPKYLFRKEGQNVTLSCEQNLNHDAMYWYRQDPGQGLRLIYYSQIVNDFQKGDIAEGYSVSREKKESFPLTVTSAQKNPTAFYLCASSLRGLAGGTDEQFFGPGTRLTVL.

The CDR3 is CASSLSSGGVTGELFF. DNA of the CDR3: TGCGCCAGCAGCCTCTCTAGCGGGGGCGTCACCGGGGAGCTGTTTTTT. This sequence joins TRBV5-1 and TRBJ2-2; 10 bases match TRBD2. Per germline, CDR1 SGHRS and CDR2 YFSETQ. The CDR3 sequence is 16 residues long. The J segment lost 4 bases and the V segment lost 4 bases, leaving 7 bases of the junction unmatched.

The chain is built from TRBV20-1 and TRBJ1-1; possibly TRBD1 for D (5 bases). Germline-derived CDR1 and CDR2 are DFQATT and SNEGSKA (reference sequence). The CDR3 consists of 10 residues. Deletions cut 6 bases from V and 8 bases from J, with 10 bases between. In nucleotides, the CDR3 is TGCAGTGCCCGCGACAGCGAAGCTTTCTTT. This translates into CSARDSEAFF.

This clone was counted a single time. V gene TRBV5-6 combines with J gene TRBJ1-4; D uncertain. This CDR3 comprises 15 residues. V was pared by 4 bases and J by 4 bases, with 14 bases between. Germline loops: CDR1 SGHDT, CDR2 YYEEEE. This CDR3 is CASSVGGWSNEKLFF. The CDR3 DNA is TGTGCCAGCAGCGTAGGTGGGTGGAGTAATGAAAAACTGTTTTTT.

Written as DNA, the CDR3 is TGCGCCAGCAGCCAGATCGGGGGAGCAGATACGCAGTATTTT. Its protein product is CASSQIGGADTQYF. This chain joins TRBV4-3 and TRBJ2-3; D is perhaps TRBD2 (6 bases). The germline V gene encodes CDR1 LGHNA and CDR2 YSLEER. The CDR3 covers 14 residues. Deletions cut 3 bases from V and 4 bases from J, with 11 bases between.

This rearrangement joins TRBV19 to TRBJ1-1; 9 positions match TRBD1. After removal of 6 bases from V and 0 bases from J, the junction contained 2 bases not matched to a gene. This CDR3 region has 14 residues. CDR1 is LNHDA and CDR2 is SQIVND in the germline V gene (reference sequence). CDR3 sequence reads: CASRGQGMNTEAFF. The CDR3 DNA follows: TGTGCCAGTAGGGGACAGGGAATGAACACTGAAGCTTTCTTT.

This chain links TRBV3-1 (or the pseudogene TRBV3-2) with TRBJ2-2; possibly TRBD2 for D (5 bases). The germline V gene has CDR1 LGHDT and CDR2 YNNKEL (reference sequence). This CDR3 is built from 14 residues. Trimming left V 3 bases short and J 7 bases short, with 12 bases between. The CDR3 sequence is CASSHDTSFGELFF. CDR3 coding DNA: TGTGCCAGCAGCCACGATACTAGTTTCGGGGAGCTGTTTTTT.

With regard to this clone: The sample has other DNA sequences that encode this CDR3 too. The chain carries TRBV6-5 and TRBJ2-7, with D perhaps matching TRBD2 (6 bases). The germline V gene has CDR1 MNHEY and CDR2 SVGAGI. Trimming cost V 2 bases and J 6 bases, with 8 bases left between them. The CDR3 runs to 12 residues. The CDR3 here is CASSYRGGEQYF. CDR3 coding DNA: TGTGCCAGCAGTTACAGGGGAGGCGAGCAGTACTTC.

The CDR3: CASRQGGANYGYTF. CDR3 nucleotide sequence: TGTGCCAGCAGGCAGGGAGGGGCTAACTATGGCTACACCTTC. The V gene is TRBV2, the J gene TRBJ1-2; perhaps TRBD1 as D (5 bases). Trimming shortened V by 6 bases and J by 0 bases, and 11 bases separated the two germline ends. Germline V gene lookup returns CDR1 SNHLY and CDR2 FYNNEI. CDR3 length: 14 amino acids.

This clone was counted a single time. The chain links TRBV28 to TRBJ1-5, with D perhaps TRBD1 (6 bases). Per the germline V gene, CDR1 is MDHEN and CDR2 is SYDVKM. CDR3 length: 16 residues. Trimming left V 7 bases short and J 0 bases short, with 16 bases between. The DNA for the CDR3 is TGTGCCAGCACTAACAGGGTCCTAAATAGCAATCAGCCCCAGCATTTT. Residues: CASTNRVLNSNQPQHF.

The V call is TRBV29-1, the J call TRBJ2-4, with TRBD2 identical over 7 bases. The CDR3 totals 15 residues. Germline V lookup: CDR1 SQVTM, CDR2 ANQGSEA. J gave up 0 bases and V 7 bases, and 9 bases lay outside the gene matches. The CDR3 DNA sequence: TGCAGCGCCATGCTAGCGGACCTAGCCAAAAACATTCAGTACTTC. Its translation is CSAMLADLAKNIQYF.

V is TRBV20-1 and J is TRBJ1-5; no clear D gene. CDR3 length: 12 amino acids. V was shortened by 4 bases and J by 8 bases, with 12 bases between the two germline ends. Germline CDR1 and CDR2: DFQATT and SNEGSKA (reference sequence). The CDR3 coding sequence is TGCAGTGCTACTGACGGGGTAAAGCCCCAGCATTTT. Translation: CSATDGVKPQHF.

The chain uses TRBV4-1 and TRBJ2-3; a weak D match, TRBD1 (7 bases). Germline V gene lookup returns CDR1 MGHRA and CDR2 YSYEKL. CDR3 size: 16 residues. Trimming shortened V by 4 bases and J by 1 base, and 15 bases separated the two germline ends. The CDR3 DNA reads as TGCGCCAGCAGCCCCCAGGGGGGTCTAGGCACAGATACGCAGTATTTT. This codes for CASSPQGGLGTDTQYF.

The chain combines TRBV24-1 with TRBJ1-2; 8 nucleotides agree with TRBD1. CDR1 and CDR2 (germline): KGHDR, SFDVKD. This CDR3 contains 15 residues. J lost 7 bases, V lost 2 bases, and 8 bases had no gene match. Written as DNA, the CDR3 is TGTGCCACCAGTGATTCGGACAGGGCGGTTCCTGGCTACACCTTC. The encoded protein is CATSDSDRAVPGYTF.

The J gene is TRBJ2-6, the V gene TRBV3-1 (or the pseudogene TRBV3-2); TRBD2 aligns across 12 bases. The length of the CDR3 is 16 residues. Germline loops: CDR1 LGHDT, CDR2 YNNKEL (reference sequence). Trimming at V came to 8 bases and at J to 0 bases, leaving 2 bases not matched to a gene. The CDR3 loop is CASRLAGASGANVLTF. CDR3 nucleotides: TGTGCCAGCCGACTAGCGGGGGCCTCTGGGGCCAACGTCCTGACTTTC.

The CDR3 reads CASSFPGNEQYF. The CDR3 nucleotides read TGTGCCAGCAGCTTTCCGGGGAACGAGCAGTACTTC. The V call is TRBV5-5, the J call TRBJ2-7; the D gene is possibly TRBD2 (5 bases). The germline V and J ends were trimmed by 2 bases and 5 bases, with 8 bases remaining between them. Germline CDR1 and CDR2: SGHKS and YYEKEE (reference sequence). This CDR3 is built from 12 residues.

The chain combines TRBV4-3 with TRBJ2-1, with TRBD1 identical over 8 bases. V was pared by 3 bases and J by 6 bases, with 1 base of the junction left unmatched. CDR1 LGHNA and CDR2 YSLEER come from the germline V gene. CDR3 length: 13 amino acids. The CDR3 coding sequence is TGCGCCAGCAGCCATCAGGGGGCCAATGAGCAGTTCTTC. As protein: CASSHQGANEQFF.

The chain joins TRBV19 to TRBJ2-7; maybe TRBD1 (5 bases). This CDR3 spans 15 amino acids. Germline-derived CDR1 and CDR2 are LNHDA and SQIVND (reference sequence). V gave up 6 bases and J gave up 5 bases, with 20 bases separating them. CDR3 loop: CASSMFGQGSHEQYF. The CDR3 bases are TGTGCCAGTAGCATGTTTGGGCAGGGTTCCCACGAGCAGTACTTC.

The V call is TRBV4-3, the J call TRBJ1-2; D gene uncertain. Per germline, CDR1 LGHNA and CDR2 YSLEER. V dropped 1 base and J dropped 3 bases, with 12 bases sitting between them. This CDR3 is 15 amino acids long. CDR3 protein: CASSQGPGRDYGYTF. CDR3 nucleotide sequence: TGCGCCAGCAGCCAAGGCCCGGGTCGGGACTATGGCTACACCTTC.

This clone was observed a single time. V is TRBV28 and J is TRBJ2-1, with TRBD2 matching 10 bases. V shed 2 bases, J shed 7 bases, and the junction held 8 bases outside the gene matches. This CDR3 has 16 residues. Looked up from germline, CDR1 is MDHEN and CDR2 is SYDVKM. CDR3 in DNA: TGTGCCAGCAGTTTAATTGGAGCGGGAGGGTTTAATGAGCAGTTCTTC. Amino acids: CASSLIGAGGFNEQFF.

The V gene is TRBV30, the J gene TRBJ1-2; 7 bases are a match to TRBD1. The CDR3 consists of 15 residues. The V gene end was trimmed by 1 base and the J gene end by 4 bases; junction bases not matched to a gene: 9. The germline CDR1 and CDR2 sequences are GTSNPN and SVGIG (reference sequence). In DNA form, the CDR3 reads TGTGCCTGGAGTGCGGGCAGGGGGAGTATCTATGGCTACACCTTC. It is translated as CAWSAGRGSIYGYTF.